The present T cell receptor (beta chain) was sequenced within a study of post-analysis software for immune sequencing data (dated by TCRdb to about 2015). Regarding the research as a whole: Disease courses on record covered relapsing-remitting, secondary progressive and progressive-relapsing multiple sclerosis, though some patients had no subtype annotation. The patient repertoires were compared against approximately twelve previously published healthy control repertoires obtained from donors aged 6 to 25 years. A subset of samples was prepared in parallel using single-end sample barcoding, then pooled and co-amplified after Illumina adapter ligation.

As for this clonotype: Its antigen remains undetermined. No base quality values were provided; no much bigger clone lies one nucleotide off.

Overall study outcomes, separate from this receptor: The control group was slightly older than the multiple sclerosis patient group. Direct clustering with F measure showed strong co-clustering of samples prepared in the same batch, prompting a batch-effect correction. Normalized Chao1 diversity was significantly lower in multiple sclerosis patients than controls, suggesting substantial peripheral T-cell clonal expansion.

To demonstrate the VDJtools post-analysis software, TCR beta repertoires were profiled from the peripheral blood of about a dozen young patients with multiple sclerosis. The patients with multiple sclerosis were children and adolescents between roughly 6 and 15 years of age. The library relied on PCR. TCRdb shows the sequencer as Illumina HiSeq 2500. To reduce PCR and sequencing biases, unique molecular identifiers were incorporated into the TCR beta cDNA libraries. Approximately 500,000 cDNA molecules were obtained per 1 to 10 million input T cells, so each molecule approximated one T cell. The same protocol used for the earlier healthy control dataset was applied to prepare and sequence the patient libraries. Samples belonging to the same batch were prepared together, multiplexed and sequenced on a shared HiSeq lane. Regarding the original processing steps: Raw barcoded reads were processed with MIGEC, and single-read molecular identifier groups were discarded before consensus assembly and CDR3 extraction. Clonotype tables were post-analysed with VDJtools, and diversity was normalized by down-sampling all datasets to the smallest sample size. In repertoire overlap clustering, CDR3 amino acid sequences, but not nucleotide sequences, were matched to correct batch-related cross-sample contamination. TCRdb trimmed public reads at Q25 via fastp, called clones via MiXCR and kept in-frame beta chains. Here each entry gathers all rows of one CDR3 protein and keeps the most common genes and DNA. These V and J calls rely on TCRdb rather than the paper's analysis. The sample table contains about half a million distinct CDR3 sequences; only one count was recorded for over 35% of them. The ten largest make up 12% of the sample.

This clonotype was obtained from a girl under 18 with multiple sclerosis. Specimen: blood.

The CDR3 reads as follows: CAISDGTSHRFF. The sequenced DNA is TGTGCCATCAGTGACGGGACTAGTCATCGGTTCTTC. The sequence joins TRBV10-3 to TRBJ2-1, with 8 middle bases fitting TRBD2. The germline V gene encodes CDR1 ENHRY and CDR2 SYGVKD. Here V drops 3 bases and J drops 15 bases, and the junction holds 7 bases not matched to any gene. The CDR3 sequence holds 12 residues, the cysteine and phenylalanine included. Just CDR3 DNA is preserved here, 36 bases in frame from base 1.